This entry is about one TCR beta chain. This entry belongs to a study of neoadjuvant anti-PD-1 for oral cavity cancer. Overall study: Patients mostly received three to four biweekly nivolumab doses at 3 mg/kg before surgery. Around day 43, patients without progression received a fourth nivolumab dose before surgery.

TCRdb's copy holds only in-frame clones and misses some; the assay was immunoSEQ multiplex PCR. This sample has 60,000 to 75,000 clones, with more than 65% found just once. Blood cells were analyzed directly, without culture or expansion. The sequence derives from a person between 40 and 85 years old with oral cavity squamous cell carcinoma. The specimen was PBMCs, collected before nivolumab (anti-PD-1) treatment.

The chain's CDR3 is CASSPGEPKNIQYF. CDR3 sequence (DNA): TGTGCCAGCAGCCCTGGAGAACCCAAAAACATTCAGTACTTC. The chain joins TRBV7-9 to TRBJ2-4, with no clear D. This CDR3 spans 14 amino acids. V was pared by 5 bases and J by 2 bases, with 10 bases between. Germline V gene sequence: CDR1 SEHNR, CDR2 FQNEAQ (reference sequence). The entire variable domain, with the rest obtained from reference TRBV7-9 and TRBJ2-4, is as follows: DTGVSQNPRHKITKRGQNVTFRCDPISEHNRLYWYRQTLGQGPEFLTYFQNEAQLEKSRLLSDRFSAERPKGSFSTLEIQRTEQGDSAMYLCASSPGEPKNIQYFGAGTRLSVL.